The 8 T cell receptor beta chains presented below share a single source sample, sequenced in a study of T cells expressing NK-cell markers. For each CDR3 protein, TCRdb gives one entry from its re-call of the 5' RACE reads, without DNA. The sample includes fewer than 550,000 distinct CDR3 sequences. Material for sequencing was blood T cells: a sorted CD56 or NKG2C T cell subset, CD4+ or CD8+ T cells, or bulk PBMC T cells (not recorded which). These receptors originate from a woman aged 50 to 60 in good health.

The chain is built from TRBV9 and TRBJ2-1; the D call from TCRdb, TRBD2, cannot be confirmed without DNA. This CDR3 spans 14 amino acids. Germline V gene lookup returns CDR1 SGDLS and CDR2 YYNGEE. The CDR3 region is CASQFGLADNEQFF.

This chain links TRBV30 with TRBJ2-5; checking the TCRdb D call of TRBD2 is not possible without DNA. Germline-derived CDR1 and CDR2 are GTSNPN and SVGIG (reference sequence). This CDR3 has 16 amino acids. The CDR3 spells CAWSVDTGGPGETQYF.

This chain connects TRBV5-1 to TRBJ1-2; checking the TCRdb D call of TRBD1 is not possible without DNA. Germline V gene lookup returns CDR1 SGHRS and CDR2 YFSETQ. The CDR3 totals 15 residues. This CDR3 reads CASSLTGEARYGYTF.

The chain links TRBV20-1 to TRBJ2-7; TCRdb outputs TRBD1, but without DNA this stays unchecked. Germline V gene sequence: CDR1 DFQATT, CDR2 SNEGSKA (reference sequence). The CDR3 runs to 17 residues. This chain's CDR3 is CSASPTERRDQMLEQYF.

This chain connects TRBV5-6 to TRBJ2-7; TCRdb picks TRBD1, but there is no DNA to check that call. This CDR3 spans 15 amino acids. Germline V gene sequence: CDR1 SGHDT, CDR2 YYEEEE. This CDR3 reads CASTRRPGQPLEQYF.

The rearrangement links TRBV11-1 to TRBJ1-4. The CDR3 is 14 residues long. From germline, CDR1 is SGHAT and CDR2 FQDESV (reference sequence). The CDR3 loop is CASSRGTANEKLFF.

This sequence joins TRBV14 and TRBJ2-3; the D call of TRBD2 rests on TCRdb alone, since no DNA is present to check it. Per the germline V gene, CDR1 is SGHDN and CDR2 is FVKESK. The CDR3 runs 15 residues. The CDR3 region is CASSLSGRIPDTQYF.

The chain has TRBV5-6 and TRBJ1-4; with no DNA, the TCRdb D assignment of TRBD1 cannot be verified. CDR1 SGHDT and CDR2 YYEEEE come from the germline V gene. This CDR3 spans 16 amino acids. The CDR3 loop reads CASSLRRTGENEKLFF.